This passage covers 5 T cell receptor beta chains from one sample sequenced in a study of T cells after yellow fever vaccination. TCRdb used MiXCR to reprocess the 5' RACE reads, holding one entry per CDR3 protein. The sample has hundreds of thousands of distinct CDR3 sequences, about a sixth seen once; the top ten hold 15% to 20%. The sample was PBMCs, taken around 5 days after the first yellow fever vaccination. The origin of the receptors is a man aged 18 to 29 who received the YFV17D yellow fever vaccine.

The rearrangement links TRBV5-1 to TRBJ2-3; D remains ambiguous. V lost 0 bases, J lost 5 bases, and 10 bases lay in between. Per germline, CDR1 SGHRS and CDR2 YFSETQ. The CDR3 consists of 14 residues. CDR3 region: CASSLEGRIDTQYF. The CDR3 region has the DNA TGCGCCAGCAGCTTGGAAGGGCGAATAGATACGCAGTATTTT.

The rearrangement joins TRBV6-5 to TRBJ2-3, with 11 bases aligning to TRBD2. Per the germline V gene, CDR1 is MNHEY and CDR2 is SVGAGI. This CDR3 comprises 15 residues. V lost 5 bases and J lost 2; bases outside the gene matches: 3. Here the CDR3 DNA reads TGTGCCAGCAGTAGACTAGCGGGGACCACAGATACGCAGTATTTT. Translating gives CASSRLAGTTDTQYF.

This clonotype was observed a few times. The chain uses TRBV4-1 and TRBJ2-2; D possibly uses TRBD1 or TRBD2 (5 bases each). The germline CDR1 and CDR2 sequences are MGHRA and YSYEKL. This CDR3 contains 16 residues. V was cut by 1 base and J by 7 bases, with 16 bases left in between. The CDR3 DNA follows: TGCGCCAGCAGCCAAGGAAAGAGGGGCTTGGGCGGGGAGCTGTTTTTT. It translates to CASSQGKRGLGGELFF.

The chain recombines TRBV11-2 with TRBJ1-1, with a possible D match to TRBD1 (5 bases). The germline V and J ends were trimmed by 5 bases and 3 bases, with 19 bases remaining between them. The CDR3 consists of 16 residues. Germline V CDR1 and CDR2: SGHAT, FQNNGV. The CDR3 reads CASSPSEGSTDTEAFF. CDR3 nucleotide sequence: TGTGCCAGCAGCCCCTCCGAGGGGAGTACGGACACTGAAGCTTTCTTT.

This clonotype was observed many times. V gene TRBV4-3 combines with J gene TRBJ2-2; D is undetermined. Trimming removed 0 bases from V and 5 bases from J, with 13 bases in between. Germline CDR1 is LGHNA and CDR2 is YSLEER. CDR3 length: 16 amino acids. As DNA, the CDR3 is TGCGCCAGCAGCCAAGATCCAAACCCCCGGACCGGGGAGCTGTTTTTT. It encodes CASSQDPNPRTGELFF.